The entry that follows covers one T cell receptor (beta chain) sequence. The antigen it binds to is not known. The input lacks base qualities; no much larger clone sits a single base away. Participants were included only if at least one PBMC sample before ART initiation and at least two post-ART samples were available. Treatment was received in the United States of America by all participants with HIV. Before DNA extraction, cryopreserved samples containing about 0.95-10 million PBMC were thawed and washed. At the time of the earliest PBMC sample for each participant with HIV, ages ranged from roughly 20 to 60 years. PBMC samples from each participant spanned 1-4 timepoints before ART initiation and 2-8 timepoints after ART initiation, with a median of 7 samples. Serial HIV viral load, CD4+ T-cell count, ART history and demographic data were obtained for every participant. Genomic DNA was extracted from unsorted PBMC with a Qiagen kit on a QIAcube, with processing performed in batches of 12 samples.

Its CDR3 holds 16 amino acids, cysteine through phenylalanine. Solely the CDR3 DNA is kept, with 48 bases framed from the first base. V sheds 2 bases and J sheds 1 base, leaving 16 bases between their ends. For CDR1 and CDR2, the germline V gene lists SGHRS and YFSETQ. The data are from a study of long-term antiretroviral therapy in people with HIV (dated by TCRdb to between 2020 and 2023). Background on the whole study: The earliest samples were collected about a decade before the 2015 WHO recommendation for immediate ART, when ART was typically delayed until CD4 counts fell. No cross-contamination during QIAcube processing turned up in test extractions that ran a monoclonal T-cell line alongside 33 polyclonal samples. A total of 192 cryopreserved PBMC samples came from a few dozen adults with confirmed HIV infection and were collected serially over a mean of roughly six years (range 1-12). This retrospective serial study examined whether starting ART and sustained HIV suppression were associated with changes in the composition and diversity of the TRB repertoire in peripheral blood. About 35% of the 30 participants with HIV were female.

Broader findings and caveats from the paper: The samples were dated from about 2004 to 2017, and the ART regimens that were used may be less effective than current ART regimens. HIV repertoires had narrower CDR3 length ranges than controls, and the network structure suggested an antigen-experienced repertoire that shifted only slightly toward naive after ART. A significant increase in TRB diversity was found to be associated with ART initiation, although TRB diversity was observed to remain significantly below that of transplant donor controls even after long-term ART. Expanded TRB clones identified before ART initiation dominated the repertoire across all time points, though the dominance fluctuated and decreased in many PLHIV after ART. Because cell numbers in pre-ART samples were limited, unsorted PBMC were profiled instead of sorted CD4+ and CD8+ T cells. Because PBMC availability was limited, only the TCR beta chain was sequenced, with no alpha chain pairing. Inferences about post-ART repertoire changes were limited because no data were available on ART adherence, viral resistance or therapy changes.

The immunoSEQ hsTCRB v3.0 assay was used at survey level resolution to sequence the TRB variable region. The target sequencing depth for TRB was roughly 35,000-50,000 T-cell genomes per sample. Pooled TRB libraries were sequenced on an Illumina MiSeq with a v3 150-cycle kit. The paper's data handling went like this. Repertoire analysis was run in R within a reproducible Nextflow workflow that covered QC, data transformation and analysis. LymphoSeq2, an R package for exploring AIRR-Seq data, was used to implement custom analyses. Four samples that produced fewer than 5000 total TRB sequences were removed, so 150 to 200 HIV repertoires were analyzed. Among the roughly 190 retained HIV repertoires, about 57 were collected before ART initiation and 120 to 140 were collected after ART initiation. Each repertoire was downsampled to 5000 TRB nucleotide sequences, and summary statistics were averaged across 100 downsampling iterations. The analysis kept only TRB sequences whose CDR3 regions were at least seven amino acids long. Two measures captured diversity: a Shannon entropy-derived clonality score and the Gini coefficient. In the repertoire networks, any two of the top 5000 CDR3 amino acid sequences were connected whenever the two sequences differed by an edit distance of one. For TRB CDR3 amino acid sequences, GLIPH2 was used to predict antigen specificity groups and MHC restriction. To flag known CMV, EBV, HIV or tissue antigen associations, CDR3 amino acid sequences were matched against VDJdb and McPAS-TCR. Pre-ART, post-ART and control groups were compared with Wilcoxon signed-rank tests and Holm-Bonferroni correction. The source is immuneACCESS, and TCRdb retained only in-frame sequences with V and J called. Part of the clones is not carried over; for the studies checked, unresolved V genes explain less than half of this, and the remainder is unexplained. V and J calls and clone size are as listed in that table; D and trimming were resolved from the DNA. The sample table contains under 50,000 clones; only one count was recorded for more than 80% of them. Of the sample, under 7.5% falls within the top ten clones.

The sequence links TRBV5-1 to TRBJ2-7; a tentative D call is TRBD1 (6 bases match). The sample consisted of unsorted PBMCs, taken 3.1 years after starting antiretroviral therapy. This receptor was identified in a woman in her forties or fifties with HIV. CDR3 sequence: CASSFRLQGPSYEQYF. The DNA sequence is given as TGCGCCAGCAGCTTTAGACTACAGGGTCCTTCCTACGAGCAGTACTTC.